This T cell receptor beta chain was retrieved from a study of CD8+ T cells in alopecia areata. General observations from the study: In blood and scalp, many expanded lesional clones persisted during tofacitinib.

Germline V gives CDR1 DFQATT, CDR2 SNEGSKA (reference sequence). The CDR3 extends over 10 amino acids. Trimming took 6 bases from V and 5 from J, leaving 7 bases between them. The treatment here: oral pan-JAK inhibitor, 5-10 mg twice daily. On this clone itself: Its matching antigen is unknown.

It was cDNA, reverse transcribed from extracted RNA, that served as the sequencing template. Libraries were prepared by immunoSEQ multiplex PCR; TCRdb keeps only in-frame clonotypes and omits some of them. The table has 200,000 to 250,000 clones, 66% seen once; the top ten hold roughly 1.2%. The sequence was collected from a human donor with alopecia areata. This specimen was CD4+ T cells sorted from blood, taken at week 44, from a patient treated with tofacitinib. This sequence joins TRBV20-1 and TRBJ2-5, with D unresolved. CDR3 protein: CSADGETQYF. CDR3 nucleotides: TGCAGTGCGGATGGGGAGACCCAGTACTTC.